This is a list of T cell receptor beta chains from one sample in a study of blood T cell repertoires in COVID-19. Using immunoSEQ multiplex PCR, the repertoire was profiled, and TCRdb retains in-frame clones only, with some absent. The top ten clones hold 3% to 3.5% of a sample with 140,000 to 150,000 clones, just under 85% of them seen once. The sequenced sample was PBMCs or T cells enriched from blood (not recorded which). Receptors originate from a woman in her forties or fifties with acute COVID-19. Both conserved end residues are part of each CDR3. A D gene is named only where the DNA matches it firmly.

j_gene,v_gene,d_gene,CDR3aa
TRBJ1-1,TRBV11-2,-,CASSGRPEAFF
TRBJ1-1,TRBV6-4,TRBD1,CASSSGDRGEAFF
TRBJ1-4,TRBV28,TRBD1,CASSLNRGGKLFF
TRBJ1-2,TRBV30,TRBD1,CAWKKRDRDTARGYTF
TRBJ2-3,TRBV10-3,TRBD1,CAISSGTGADTQYF
TRBJ2-1,TRBV6-2/TRBV6-3,TRBD2,CASSPGTSGRGLSYNEQFF
TRBJ2-1,TRBV7-3,-,CASSFRGDNEQFF
TRBJ1-2,TRBV27,-,CARRPRGGDGYTF
TRBJ2-1,TRBV2,TRBD2,CASERDSHNEQFF
TRBJ1-2,TRBV6-5,-,CASSWDKRYGYTF
TRBJ2-7,TRBV9,-,CASSVGPGGNHYEQYF
TRBJ2-1,TRBV7-6,TRBD1,CASSLYSGTGRVDEQFF
TRBJ2-1,TRBV6-5,-,CASRGQLARRDEQFF
TRBJ1-4,TRBV5-1,TRBD1,CASSLAPRQGQLTGNEKLFF
TRBJ2-7,TRBV5-1,TRBD2,CASSPGLAGGEQYF
TRBJ1-3,TRBV28,-,CATQGLQGTGNTIYF
TRBJ1-3,TRBV19,TRBD1,CASSIGTGAGNTIYF
TRBJ2-1,TRBV24-1,TRBD2,CATSLSGSYNEQFF
TRBJ2-1,TRBV10-3,TRBD2,CAIRGLAGDEQFF
TRBJ2-1,TRBV11-2,-,CASSTETSSYQFF
TRBJ2-1,TRBV28,TRBD2,CASRGGFDNEQFF
TRBJ1-2,TRBV5-4,-,CASSPAGANYGYTF
TRBJ1-1,TRBV7-8,TRBD1,CASSSPTGGLLNTEAFF
TRBJ1-2,TRBV10-3,TRBD1,CAISGDRINYGYTF
TRBJ2-2,TRBV2,-,CAIPDRVTGELFF
TRBJ2-7,TRBV15,TRBD2,CATSGEGYEQYF
TRBJ1-1,TRBV7-9,-,CASSPGTLNTEAFF
TRBJ1-3,TRBV5-1,TRBD1,CASSLAGQFSGNTIYF
TRBJ2-3,TRBV24-1,-,CATSDLHSTDTQYF
TRBJ1-2,TRBV7-9,TRBD1,CASSLETGGGYTF
TRBJ2-7,TRBV7-9,-,CASSLDQGMNEQYF
TRBJ2-1,TRBV7-3,TRBD2,CASSLTSGSDEQFF
TRBJ2-2,TRBV7-9,TRBD1,CASIQTGGFDTGELFF
TRBJ2-5,TRBV6-2/TRBV6-3,-,CASSYGGHQGETQYF
TRBJ2-1,TRBV6-1,-,CASSEQYNEQFF
TRBJ1-1,TRBV19,-,CASEGRGGPTEAFF
TRBJ2-3,TRBV7-2,-,CASSLPPDTQYF
TRBJ2-4,TRBV27,TRBD2,CASSRFSSNRGRIQYF
TRBJ1-1,TRBV2,TRBD1,CASSGQGATEAFF
TRBJ2-1,TRBV7-9,TRBD1,CASSPGQGVYNEQFF
TRBJ2-2,TRBV6-5,-,CASSYSGHTNTGELFF
TRBJ2-3,TRBV10-1,-,CASSEGGFLTDTQYF
TRBJ1-2,TRBV12-3/TRBV12-4,TRBD1,CASQVGQDYGYTF
TRBJ2-7,TRBV11-2,-,CASSHIVEQYF
TRBJ2-1,TRBV5-1,-,CASSPGQFGYNEQFF